These 22 T cell receptor beta chains share one sample of origin, sequenced in a study of shared clonotypes between healthy human individuals. Generated by immunoSEQ multiplex PCR, the TCRdb table keeps only in-frame clones and is missing some. The sample shows approximately 1.9 million clones, around 93% of them seen only once. Naivety among CD8 cells was defined by CD45RO negativity and positive CCR7 selection, thereby excluding terminally differentiated effector memory CD45RA+ cells. The sample consisted of naive CD8+ T cells from PBMCs. The receptors originated from a man younger than 30 in good health. Some clones in this sample may be carry-over from other donors' samples.

This clone was counted once. This chain links TRBV5-1 with TRBJ2-1, with 7 bases identical to TRBD1. Germline V gene data show CDR1 as SGHRS and CDR2 as YFSETQ. The CDR3 extends over 18 amino acids. The junction had 9 bases not matched to a gene; V was cut back by 0 bases and J by 0 bases. CDR3 sequence reads: CASSLGTGAHSSYNEQFF. As DNA, the CDR3 is TGCGCCAGCAGCTTGGGGACAGGCGCACACTCCTCCTACAATGAGCAGTTCTTC.

Comments on this clone: This same CDR3 is encoded by further DNA sequences in the sample. V is TRBV11-2 and J is TRBJ2-7; D is ambiguous. Germline CDR1 is SGHAT and CDR2 is FQNNGV. CDR3 length equals 13 residues. The ends were cut back, 2 bases at V and 0 bases at J, with 5 bases in the middle. The CDR3 DNA reads TGTGCCAGCAGCTTACTGTCCTCCTACGAGCAGTACTTC. Protein: CASSLLSSYEQYF. Using reference TRBV11-2 and TRBJ2-7 for the parts outside the CDR3, the full variable domain is EAGVAQSPRYKIIEKRQSVAFWCNPISGHATLYWYQQILGQGPKLLIQFQNNGVVDDSQLPKDRFSAERLKGVDSTLKIQPAKLEDSAVYLCASSLLSSYEQYFGPGTRLTVT.

The rearrangement links TRBV2 to TRBJ1-2, with D maybe TRBD1 (5 bases). This CDR3 has 15 residues. The V gene's germline CDR1 is SNHLY and CDR2 FYNNEI. The V end lost 5 bases, the J end lost 4 bases, and 17 bases lay between the germline ends. The CDR3 spells CASSSGQGSIYGYTF. As DNA, the CDR3 is TGTGCCAGCAGTTCCGGGCAGGGTAGCATCTATGGCTACACCTTC. Variable domain in full (rest from reference TRBV2 and TRBJ1-2): EPEVTQTPSHQVTQMGQEVILRCVPISNHLYFYWYRQILGQKVEFLVSFYNNEISEKSEIFDDQFSVERPDGSNFTLKIRSTKLEDSAMYFCASSSGQGSIYGYTFGSGTRLTVV.

This rearrangement joins TRBV28 to TRBJ2-7, with D perhaps TRBD1 (6 bases). Germline CDR1 and CDR2: MDHEN and SYDVKM. The length of the CDR3 is 15 residues. The ends were cut back, 7 bases at V and 4 bases at J, with 20 bases in the middle. The CDR3, as DNA: TGTGCCAGCACCACACTGGACAGCGGATGGTACGAGCAGTACTTC. Translating it yields CASTTLDSGWYEQYF.

The rearrangement uses TRBV27 and TRBJ2-7; possibly TRBD2 for D (5 bases). The germline gives CDR1 MNHEY, CDR2 SMNVEV (reference sequence). The CDR3 has 14 amino acids. V lost 1 base and J lost 9, with 16 bases in between. CDR3 loop: CASSLYGMGSGQYF. The CDR3 nucleotides read TGTGCCAGCAGTTTATACGGGATGGGGTCGGGGCAGTACTTC.

Written as DNA, the CDR3 is TGCAGCGCCAAGGGGGGTTATGAGCAGTTCTTC. This translates into CSAKGGYEQFF. The chain employs TRBV29-1 and TRBJ2-1, with D perhaps given as TRBD1 or TRBD2 (6 bases each). Germline V gene sequence: CDR1 SQVTM, CDR2 ANQGSEA. Trimming cost V 7 bases and J 8 bases, with 12 bases left between them. The CDR3 runs 11 residues.

The CDR3 protein is CASSQARGTLTREQYF. The CDR3 region has the DNA TGCGCCAGCAGCCAAGCCCGAGGTACCTTAACCCGCGAGCAGTACTTC. J is TRBJ2-7 and V is TRBV4-1; D not certain. Germline CDR1 MGHRA, CDR2 YSYEKL. The V gene lost 1 base and the J gene lost 6 bases, with 19 bases spanning the gap. The CDR3 is made up of 16 amino acids.

This chain joins TRBV29-1 and TRBJ1-5; 7 nucleotides align to TRBD1. V gave up 4 bases and J gave up 6 bases; unmatched junction bases: 6. CDR1 is SQVTM and CDR2 is ANQGSEA in the germline V gene. The CDR3 is 13 amino acids. CDR3 residues: CSVGGGYGQPQHF. CDR3 nucleotide sequence: TGCAGCGTTGGAGGGGGCTACGGTCAGCCCCAGCATTTT. Full variable domain (remainder filled in from reference TRBV29-1 and TRBJ1-5): SAVISQKPSRDICQRGTSLTIQCQVDSQVTMMFWYRQQPGQSLTLIATANQGSEATYESGFVIDKFPISRPNLTFSTLTVSNMSPEDSSIYLCSVGGGYGQPQHFGDGTRLSIL.

The chain is built from TRBV28 and TRBJ2-7, with 7 nucleotides matching TRBD1. From germline, CDR1 is MDHEN and CDR2 SYDVKM. V lost 2 bases to trimming and J lost 3 bases; unmatched junction nucleotides: 7. This CDR3 has 15 amino acids. In DNA, the CDR3 is TGTGCCAGCAGTTTAGCTGTCAGGGGGAGCTACGAGCAGTACTTC. It specifies CASSLAVRGSYEQYF.

The chain links TRBV27 to TRBJ2-4; D is tentatively TRBD1 or TRBD2 (5 bases each). V was shortened by 8 bases and J by 0 bases, with 17 bases between the two germline ends. Germline V gene data show CDR1 as MNHEY and CDR2 as SMNVEV (reference sequence). This CDR3 is built from 16 residues. CDR3 residues: CASGTNGGAAKNIQYF. The CDR3, as DNA: TGTGCCAGCGGTACTAATGGGGGAGCAGCCAAAAACATTCAGTACTTC.

The V gene is TRBV7-6, the J gene TRBJ2-1, with 12 bases that match TRBD2. The CDR3 extends over 15 amino acids. Trimming took 1 base from V and 8 from J; bases not matched to a gene: 3. Germline values: CDR1 SGHVS, CDR2 FNYEAQ. The CDR3 bases are TGTGCCAGCAGCTTAGTGACTAGCGGGAGTGATGAGCAGTTCTTC. Translation: CASSLVTSGSDEQFF.

V is TRBV29-1 and J is TRBJ2-1; D might be TRBD2 (9 bases). With 7 bases removed from V and 9 bases from J, the gap between germline ends came to 13 bases. The germline gives CDR1 SQVTM, CDR2 ANQGSEA. The CDR3 is made up of 11 amino acids. The CDR3 loop is CSASGTGEQFF. The CDR3 bases are TGCAGCGCTAGCGGGACAGGTGAGCAGTTCTTC.

This clone was detected a few times. CDR3 in DNA: TGTGCCAGCAGCTTAGCTTCTGGGGGGGACCAGCCCCAGCATTTT. It yields the protein CASSLASGGDQPQHF. The chain combines TRBV7-9 with TRBJ1-5; TRBD1 is a possible D gene (5 bases). V was clipped by 0 bases and J by 7 bases, with 13 bases between them. There are 15 residues in the CDR3. CDR1 and CDR2 from the germline V gene are SEHNR and FQNEAQ (reference sequence).

A word on this clone: The sample holds other DNA sequences that translate to the same CDR3. The V call is TRBV7-6, the J call TRBJ2-7; weak D call: TRBD2 (6 bases). This CDR3 has 15 residues. V was pared by 4 bases and J by 3 bases, with 16 bases between. CDR1 SGHVS and CDR2 FNYEAQ come from the germline V gene. CDR3 region: CASSSSGTGGYEQYF. CDR3 bases: TGTGCCAGCAGCTCTTCTGGGACTGGGGGCTACGAGCAGTACTTC. The whole variable domain, remainder taken from reference TRBV7-6 and TRBJ2-7, is GAGVSQSPRYKVTKRGQDVALRCDPISGHVSLYWYRQALGQGPEFLTYFNYEAQQDKSGLPNDRFSAERPEGSISTLTIQRTEQRDSAMYRCASSSSGTGGYEQYFGPGTRLTVT.

J is TRBJ1-2 and V is TRBV7-9; no clear D. Trimming removed 1 base at V and 4 bases at J, with 22 bases between. CDR1 SEHNR and CDR2 FQNEAQ come from the germline V gene (reference sequence). This CDR3 is built from 18 residues. The CDR3 DNA follows: TGTGCCAGCAGCTTAGGGTTGGAGACCGCACCCTTTATCTATGGCTACACCTTC. Its translation: CASSLGLETAPFIYGYTF.

This chain links TRBV28 with TRBJ2-3, with unresolved D. The CDR3 has 13 residues. Trimming removed 1 base from V and 4 bases from J, with 6 bases in between. Germline V lookup: CDR1 MDHEN, CDR2 SYDVKM. The CDR3 spells CASSLYESDTQYF. CDR3 DNA: TGTGCCAGCAGTTTATACGAATCAGATACGCAGTATTTT. Full variable domain (outside the CDR3, taken from reference TRBV28 and TRBJ2-3): DVKVTQSSRYLVKRTGEKVFLECVQDMDHENMFWYRQDPGLGLRLIYFSYDVKMKEKGDIPEGYSVSREKKERFSLILESASTNQTSMYLCASSLYESDTQYFGPGTRLTVL.

The count of this clone is one. Written as DNA, the CDR3 is TGTGCCAGCAGCCAAGGCGGGCCTCAGCTCGTTTACAATGAGCAGTTCTTC. Translation: CASSQGGPQLVYNEQFF. The chain joins TRBV4-2 to TRBJ2-1, with D possibly matching TRBD2 (5 bases). The V gene's germline CDR1 is LGHNA and CDR2 YNFKEQ. CDR3 length equals 17 residues. V was pared by 1 base and J by 4 bases, with 17 bases between.

The chain couples TRBV27 to TRBJ2-1; possibly TRBD2 for D (6 bases). The CDR3 loop spans 14 amino acids. The V gene's germline CDR1 is MNHEY and CDR2 SMNVEV (reference sequence). The V end was cut by 3 bases, the J end by 8 bases, with 14 bases between. This CDR3 is CASSFLTSFYEQFF. The CDR3 DNA sequence: TGTGCCAGCAGTTTTTTGACTAGTTTCTATGAGCAGTTCTTC.

V is TRBV4-1 and J is TRBJ2-6; 8 positions match TRBD1. The CDR3 runs to 17 residues. Germline V gene sequence: CDR1 MGHRA, CDR2 YSYEKL. Trimming removed 4 bases from V and 0 bases from J; junction bases left unmatched: 5. The CDR3 loop reads CASSPGGSSSGANVLTF. CDR3 bases: TGCGCCAGCAGCCCAGGGGGCTCAAGCTCTGGGGCCAACGTCCTGACTTTC.

This clone has only one observation. This sample includes further DNA sequences coding for the same CDR3. The V call is TRBV9, the J call TRBJ1-3, with no clear D. The CDR3 totals 13 residues. The V and J ends lost 3 bases and 0 bases respectively, with 4 bases between them. Per germline, CDR1 SGDLS and CDR2 YYNGEE. CDR3 amino acids: CASSAGSGNTIYF. The CDR3 DNA reads as TGTGCCAGCAGCGCCGGCTCTGGAAACACCATATATTTT.

The rearrangement links TRBV6-6 to TRBJ2-3, with D perhaps matching TRBD1 or TRBD2 (5 bases each). The germline V gene has CDR1 MNHNY and CDR2 SVGAGI (reference sequence). V was clipped by 2 bases and J by 2 bases, with 14 bases between them. This CDR3 has 16 amino acids. CDR3 loop: CASSYGTDHLTDTQYF. As DNA, the CDR3 is TGTGCCAGCAGTTACGGGACGGACCATCTCACAGATACGCAGTATTTT.

With regard to this clone: The same CDR3 can be traced to other DNA sequences in this sample. The chain links TRBV19 to TRBJ2-7, with D uncertain. Germline V lookup: CDR1 LNHDA, CDR2 SQIVND (reference sequence). The CDR3 is 12 residues long. The V gene lost 3 bases and the J gene lost 0 bases, with 3 bases spanning the gap. This CDR3 reads CASSMDSYEQYF. DNA of the CDR3: TGTGCCAGTAGTATGGACTCCTACGAGCAGTACTTC.